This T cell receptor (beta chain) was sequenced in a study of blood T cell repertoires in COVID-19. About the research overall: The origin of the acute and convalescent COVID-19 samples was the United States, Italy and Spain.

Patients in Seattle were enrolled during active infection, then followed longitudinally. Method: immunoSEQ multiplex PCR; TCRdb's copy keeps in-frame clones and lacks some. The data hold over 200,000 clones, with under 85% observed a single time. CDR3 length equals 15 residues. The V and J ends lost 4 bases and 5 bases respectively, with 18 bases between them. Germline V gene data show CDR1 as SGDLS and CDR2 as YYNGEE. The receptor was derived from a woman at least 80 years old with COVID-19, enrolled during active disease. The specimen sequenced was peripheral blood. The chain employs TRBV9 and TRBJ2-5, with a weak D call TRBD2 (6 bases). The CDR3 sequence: CASSTSGLGGETQYF. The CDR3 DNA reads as TGTGCCAGCAGCACGAGCGGGTTGGGAGGCGAGACCCAGTACTTC.